The rows below give T cell receptor beta chains drawn from one sample of a study of metastatic and nonmetastatic thyroid tumors. TCRdb re-analyzed the PCR reads using MiXCR. Of 25,000 to 30,000 clones in the sample, roughly 25% were seen once. Sequencing input: blood. The receptors shown here come from a female donor with papillary thyroid cancer or a benign thyroid nodule (not recorded which). Some clones in this sample may be carry-over from other donors' samples. The CDR3 runs from the conserved cysteine through the conserved F or W. D genes are given only for firm matches. Expanded clones get a size class; other rows say once, few or many, or leave the size out.

v_call	d_call	j_call	clone_size	cdr3_aa	cdr3_nt
TRBV5-6	TRBD2	TRBJ2-3	many	CASSTGLVGYETQYF	TGTGCCAGCAGCACCGGACTAGTAGGTTACGAAACGCAGTATTTT
TRBV20-1	-	TRBJ2-7	-	CSALTGLGEQYF	TGCAGTGCCCTGACAGGTCTGGGAGAGCAGTACTTC
TRBV5-5	TRBD2	TRBJ2-7	-	CASSLGLAGDSYEQYF	TGTGCCAGCAGCTTAGGACTAGCGGGGGACTCCTACGAGCAGTACTTC
TRBV3-1	TRBD2	TRBJ2-3	many	CASSLRALAGVTDTQYF	TGTGCCAGCAGCCTAAGGGCACTAGCGGGAGTTACAGATACGCAGTATTTT
TRBV19	-	TRBJ2-2	-	CASSSFGGMIGTGELFF	TGTGCCAGTAGTAGTTTTGGGGGTATGATCGGCACCGGGGAGCTGTTTTTT
TRBV2	TRBD1	TRBJ2-7	few	CASSQTGGVNEQYF	TGTGCCAGCAGTCAAACAGGGGGTGTCAACGAGCAGTACTTC
TRBV10-3	TRBD1	TRBJ1-2	many	CAISEDRGLIGYTF	TGTGCCATCAGTGAGGACAGGGGGCTGATCGGCTACACCTTC
TRBV5-8	-	TRBJ1-1	-	CASSLARRTPLREAFF	TGTGCCAGCAGCTTAGCCCGGAGGACCCCTTTGAGAGAAGCTTTCTTT
TRBV20-1	-	TRBJ1-4	-	CSAAAAVSNEKLFF	TGCAGCGCGGCGGCGGCGGTTTCTAATGAAAAACTGTTTTTT
TRBV5-1	-	TRBJ1-1	-	CASRATGSTTEAFF	TGCGCCAGCAGGGCCACAGGGTCGACCACTGAAGCTTTCTTT
TRBV30	-	TRBJ1-5	medium-sized	CAWSRPTKAVNHQPQHF	TGTGCCTGGAGTCGGCCCACTAAAGCCGTGAACCATCAGCCCCAGCATTTT
TRBV5-6	-	TRBJ1-1	-	CASSSTLHTEAFF	TGTGCCAGCAGCTCGACACTACACACTGAAGCTTTCTTT
TRBV11-1	TRBD2	TRBJ2-7	-	CASSSPKGTSETYEQYF	TGTGCCAGCAGCTCTCCTAAGGGGACTAGCGAGACCTACGAGCAGTACTTC
TRBV4-1	-	TRBJ1-6	-	CASSHHQPQTPLHF	TGCGCCAGCAGCCACCACCAGCCCCAGACACCCCTCCACTTT
TRBV7-9	TRBD2	TRBJ2-3	many	CASSLVGLPLGSTDTQYF	TGTGCCAGCAGCTTAGTGGGACTACCACTCGGTAGCACAGATACGCAGTATTTT
TRBV2	-	TRBJ2-4	many	CASSELGAAENIQYF	TGTGCCAGCAGTGAATTGGGAGCAGCCGAAAACATTCAGTACTTC
TRBV10-3	-	TRBJ1-1	few	CAIRNRGDTEAFF	TGTGCCATCAGAAACCGGGGAGACACTGAAGCTTTCTTT
TRBV5-6	TRBD2	TRBJ2-1	-	CASSLALAGASNEQFF	TGTGCCAGCAGCTTAGCGTTAGCGGGAGCTAGCAATGAGCAGTTCTTC
TRBV6-2/TRBV6-3	-	TRBJ2-5	few	CASTITGFQETQCF	TGTGCCAGCACCATAACAGGGTTCCAAGAGACCCAGTGCTTC